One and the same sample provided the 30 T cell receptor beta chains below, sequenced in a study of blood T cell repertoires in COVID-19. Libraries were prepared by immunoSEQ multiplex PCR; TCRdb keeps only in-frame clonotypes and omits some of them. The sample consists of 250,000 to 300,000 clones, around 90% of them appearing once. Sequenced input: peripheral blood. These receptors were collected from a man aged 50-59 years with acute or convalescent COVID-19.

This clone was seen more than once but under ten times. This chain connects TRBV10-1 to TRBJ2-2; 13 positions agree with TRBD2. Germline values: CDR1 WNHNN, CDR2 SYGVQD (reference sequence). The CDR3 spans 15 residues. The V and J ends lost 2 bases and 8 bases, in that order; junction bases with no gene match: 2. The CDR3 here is CASSETGLAGGELFF. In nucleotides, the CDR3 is TGCGCCAGCAGTGAGACGGGACTAGCGGGAGGGGAGCTGTTTTTT.

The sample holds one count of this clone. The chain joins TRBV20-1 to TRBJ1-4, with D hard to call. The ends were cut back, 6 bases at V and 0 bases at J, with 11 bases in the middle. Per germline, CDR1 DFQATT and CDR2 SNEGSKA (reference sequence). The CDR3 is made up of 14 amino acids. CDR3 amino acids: CSASNRATNEKLFF. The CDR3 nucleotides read TGCAGTGCCAGTAACAGAGCAACTAATGAAAAACTGTTTTTT.

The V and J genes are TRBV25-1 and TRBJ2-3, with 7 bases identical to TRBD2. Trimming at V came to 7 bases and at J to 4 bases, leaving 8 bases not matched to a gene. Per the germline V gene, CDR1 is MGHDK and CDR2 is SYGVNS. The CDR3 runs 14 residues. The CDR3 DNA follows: TGTGCCAGCACCTTGGGGGGGGGAGCAGATACGCAGTATTTT. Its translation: CASTLGGGADTQYF.

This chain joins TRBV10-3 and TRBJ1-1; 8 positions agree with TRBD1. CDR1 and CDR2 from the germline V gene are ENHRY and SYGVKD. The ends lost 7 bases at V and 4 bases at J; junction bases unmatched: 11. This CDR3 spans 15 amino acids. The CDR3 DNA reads TGTGCCATCACCGGCGACAGGGGATTGGGCACTGAAGCTTTCTTT. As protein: CAITGDRGLGTEAFF.

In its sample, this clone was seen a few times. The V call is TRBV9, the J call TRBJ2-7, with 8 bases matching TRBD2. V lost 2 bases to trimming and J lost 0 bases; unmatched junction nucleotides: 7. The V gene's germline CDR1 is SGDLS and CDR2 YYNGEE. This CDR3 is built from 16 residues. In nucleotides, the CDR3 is TGTGCCAGCAGCGTTGGAGCGGGGGCCCTCTCCTACGAGCAGTACTTC. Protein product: CASSVGAGALSYEQYF.

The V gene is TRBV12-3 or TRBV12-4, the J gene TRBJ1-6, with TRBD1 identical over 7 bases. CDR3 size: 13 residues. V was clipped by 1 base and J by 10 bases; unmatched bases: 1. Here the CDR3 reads CASSLGTGSPLHF. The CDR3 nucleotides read TGTGCCAGCAGTTTAGGGACAGGCTCACCCCTCCACTTT.

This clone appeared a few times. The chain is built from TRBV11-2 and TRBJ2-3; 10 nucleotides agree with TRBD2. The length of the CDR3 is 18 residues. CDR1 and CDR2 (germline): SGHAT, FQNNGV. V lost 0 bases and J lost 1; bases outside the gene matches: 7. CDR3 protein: CASSLDSGLAGGTDTQYF. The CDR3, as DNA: TGTGCCAGCAGCTTAGATTCGGGGCTAGCGGGGGGCACAGATACGCAGTATTTT.

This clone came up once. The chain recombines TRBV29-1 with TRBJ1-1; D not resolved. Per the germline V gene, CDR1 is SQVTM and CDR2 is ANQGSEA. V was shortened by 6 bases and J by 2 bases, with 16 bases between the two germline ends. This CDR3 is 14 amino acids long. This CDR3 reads CSVSLMSGNTEAFF. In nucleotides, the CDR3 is TGCAGCGTGTCGTTGATGTCGGGTAACACTGAAGCTTTCTTT.

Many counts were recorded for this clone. The CDR3, as DNA: TGTGCCAGCTCACCTCAGAACTATGGCTACACCTTC. It yields the protein CASSPQNYGYTF. The chain carries TRBV18 and TRBJ1-2; D remains unclear. Between the trimmed V and J ends, which lost 3 bases and 2 bases, there was a span of 4 bases. The CDR3 has 12 residues. CDR1 is KGHSH, CDR2 LQKENI, per germline.

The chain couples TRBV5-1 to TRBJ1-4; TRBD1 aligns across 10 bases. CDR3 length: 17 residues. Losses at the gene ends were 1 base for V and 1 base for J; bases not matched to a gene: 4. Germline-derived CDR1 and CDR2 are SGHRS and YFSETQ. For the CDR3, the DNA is TGCGCCAGCAGCTTGTTCGGGACAGGGGAAACTAATGAAAAACTGTTTTTT. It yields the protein CASSLFGTGETNEKLFF. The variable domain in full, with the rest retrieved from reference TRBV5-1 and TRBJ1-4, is KAGVTQTPRYLIKTRGQQVTLSCSPISGHRSVSWYQQTPGQGLQFLFEYFSETQRNKGNFPGRFSGRQFSNSRSEMNVSTLELGDSALYLCASSLFGTGETNEKLFFGSGTQLSVL.

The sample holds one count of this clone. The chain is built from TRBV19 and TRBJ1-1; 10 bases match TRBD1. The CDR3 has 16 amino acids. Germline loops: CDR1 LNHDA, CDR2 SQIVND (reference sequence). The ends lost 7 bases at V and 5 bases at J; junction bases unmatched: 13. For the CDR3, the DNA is TGTGCCAGTACTACGTCCGGGACAGGGGTTTGGACTGAAGCTTTCTTT. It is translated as CASTTSGTGVWTEAFF.

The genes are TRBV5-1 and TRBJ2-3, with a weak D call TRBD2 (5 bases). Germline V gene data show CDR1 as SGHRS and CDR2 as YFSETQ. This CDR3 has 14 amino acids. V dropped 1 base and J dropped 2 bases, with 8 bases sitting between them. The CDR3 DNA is TGCGCCAGCAGCTTGAGGGAGAACACAGATACGCAGTATTTT. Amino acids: CASSLRENTDTQYF.

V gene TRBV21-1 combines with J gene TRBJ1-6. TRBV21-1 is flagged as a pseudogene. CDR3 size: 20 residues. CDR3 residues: CASESPLGVGFFRGNSPLHF. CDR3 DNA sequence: TGTGCCAGCGAAAGCCCACTTGGAGTGGGGTTTTTCCGAGGGAATTCACCCCTCCACTTT.

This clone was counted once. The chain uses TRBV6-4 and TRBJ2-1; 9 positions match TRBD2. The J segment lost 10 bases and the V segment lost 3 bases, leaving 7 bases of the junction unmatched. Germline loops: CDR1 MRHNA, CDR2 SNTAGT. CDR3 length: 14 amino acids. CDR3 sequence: CASSDASGAGEQFF. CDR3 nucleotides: TGTGCCAGCAGTGATGCTAGCGGGGCGGGAGAGCAGTTCTTC.

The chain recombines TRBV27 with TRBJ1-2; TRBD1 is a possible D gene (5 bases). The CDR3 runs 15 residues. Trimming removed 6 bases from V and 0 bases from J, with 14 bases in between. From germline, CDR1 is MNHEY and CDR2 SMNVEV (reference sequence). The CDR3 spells CASRVVGTPNYGYTF. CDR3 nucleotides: TGTGCCAGCAGGGTAGTTGGGACTCCTAACTATGGCTACACCTTC.

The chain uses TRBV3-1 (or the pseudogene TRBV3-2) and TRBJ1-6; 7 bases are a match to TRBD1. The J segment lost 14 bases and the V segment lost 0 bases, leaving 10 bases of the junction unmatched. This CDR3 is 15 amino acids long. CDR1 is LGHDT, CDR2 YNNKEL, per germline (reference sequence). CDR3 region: CASSQDRQGVGALHF. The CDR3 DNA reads TGTGCCAGCAGCCAAGATCGGCAGGGGGTGGGGGCCCTCCACTTT.

CDR3 coding DNA: TGTGCCAGCTCCAGAGGGTCGGTCCCTCAATCCTACGAGCAGTACTTC. Protein: CASSRGSVPQSYEQYF. V and J are TRBV3-1 (or the pseudogene TRBV3-2) and TRBJ2-7; a possible D gene is TRBD2 (5 bases). The CDR3 consists of 16 residues. The V and J ends lost 8 bases and 1 base respectively, with 21 bases between them. Germline CDR1 reads LGHDT; CDR2 reads YNNKEL (reference sequence).

CDR3 sequence reads: CASSISHRGALTYEQYF. The CDR3 nucleotides read TGTGCCAGTAGTATAAGTCACCGGGGGGCCCTAACCTACGAGCAGTACTTC. The rearrangement joins TRBV19 to TRBJ2-7, with D possibly TRBD2 on 7 matching bases. The CDR3 spans 17 residues. Germline V lookup: CDR1 LNHDA, CDR2 SQIVND (reference sequence). With 2 bases removed from V and 2 bases from J, the gap between germline ends came to 19 bases.

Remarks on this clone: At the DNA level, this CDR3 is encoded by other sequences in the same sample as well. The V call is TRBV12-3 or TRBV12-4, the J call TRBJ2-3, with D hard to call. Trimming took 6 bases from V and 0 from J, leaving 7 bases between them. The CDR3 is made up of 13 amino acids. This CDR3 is CASSLTSTDTQYF. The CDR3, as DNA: TGTGCCAGCAGCCTGACTAGCACAGATACGCAGTATTTT.

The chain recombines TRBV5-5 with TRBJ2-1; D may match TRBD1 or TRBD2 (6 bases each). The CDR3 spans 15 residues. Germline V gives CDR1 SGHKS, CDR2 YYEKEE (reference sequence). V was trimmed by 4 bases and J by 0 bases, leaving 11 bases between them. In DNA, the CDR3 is TGTGCCAGCAGCGTGGGGGGCGGCTCCTACAATGAGCAGTTCTTC. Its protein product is CASSVGGGSYNEQFF.

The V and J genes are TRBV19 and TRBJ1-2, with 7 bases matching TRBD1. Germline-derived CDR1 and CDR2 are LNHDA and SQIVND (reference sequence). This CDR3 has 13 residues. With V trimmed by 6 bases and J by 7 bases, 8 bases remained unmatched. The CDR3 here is CASRRQGVGGYTF. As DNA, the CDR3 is TGTGCCAGTAGGCGACAGGGAGTCGGTGGCTACACCTTC.

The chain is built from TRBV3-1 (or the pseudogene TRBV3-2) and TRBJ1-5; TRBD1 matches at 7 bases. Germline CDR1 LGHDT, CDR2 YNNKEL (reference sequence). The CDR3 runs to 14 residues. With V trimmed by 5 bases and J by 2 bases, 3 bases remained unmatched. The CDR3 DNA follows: TGTGCCAGCAGCTGGACAGGACGCAATCAGCCCCAGCATTTT. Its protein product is CASSWTGRNQPQHF.

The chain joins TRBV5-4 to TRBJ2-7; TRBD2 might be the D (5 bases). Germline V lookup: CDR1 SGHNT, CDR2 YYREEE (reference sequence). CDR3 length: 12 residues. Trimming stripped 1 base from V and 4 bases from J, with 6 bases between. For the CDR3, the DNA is TGTGCCAGCAGCTTGCCGGGGTACGAGCAGTACTTC. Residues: CASSLPGYEQYF.

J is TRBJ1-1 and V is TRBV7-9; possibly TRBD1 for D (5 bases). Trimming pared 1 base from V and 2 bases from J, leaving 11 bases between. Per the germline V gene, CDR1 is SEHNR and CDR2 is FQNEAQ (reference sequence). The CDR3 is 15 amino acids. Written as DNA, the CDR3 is TGTGCCAGCAGCTTAGATCAGGGAGGTAACACTGAAGCTTTCTTT. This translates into CASSLDQGGNTEAFF.

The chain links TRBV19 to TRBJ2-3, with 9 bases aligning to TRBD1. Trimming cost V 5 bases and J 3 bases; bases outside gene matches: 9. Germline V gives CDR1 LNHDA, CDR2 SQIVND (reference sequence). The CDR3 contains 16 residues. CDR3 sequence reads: CASSPGTGIFTDTQYF. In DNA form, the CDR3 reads TGTGCCAGTAGTCCTGGGACAGGGATCTTTACAGATACGCAGTATTTT. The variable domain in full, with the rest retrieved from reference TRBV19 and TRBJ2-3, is DGGITQSPKYLFRKEGQNVTLSCEQNLNHDAMYWYRQDPGQGLRLIYYSQIVNDFQKGDIAEGYSVSREKKESFPLTVTSAQKNPTAFYLCASSPGTGIFTDTQYFGPGTRLTVL.

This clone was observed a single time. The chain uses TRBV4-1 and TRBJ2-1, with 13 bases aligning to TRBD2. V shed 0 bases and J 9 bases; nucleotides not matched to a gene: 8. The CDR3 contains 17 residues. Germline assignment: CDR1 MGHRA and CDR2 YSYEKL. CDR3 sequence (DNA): TGCGCCAGCAGCCAAGAAGCGACTAGCGGGGGGCGGGGTGAGCAGTTCTTC. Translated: CASSQEATSGGRGEQFF.

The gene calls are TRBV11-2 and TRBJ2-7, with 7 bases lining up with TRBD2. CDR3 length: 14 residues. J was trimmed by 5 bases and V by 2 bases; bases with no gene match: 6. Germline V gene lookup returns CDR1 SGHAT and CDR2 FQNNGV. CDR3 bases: TGTGCCAGCAGCTTAACTTGGGGGGGGAACGAGCAGTACTTC. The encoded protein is CASSLTWGGNEQYF.

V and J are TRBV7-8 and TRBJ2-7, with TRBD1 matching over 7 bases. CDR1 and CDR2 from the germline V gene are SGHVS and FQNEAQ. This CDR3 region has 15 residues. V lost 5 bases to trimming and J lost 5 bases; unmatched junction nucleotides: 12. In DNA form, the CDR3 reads TGTGCCAGCAGCCTCACACAGGGGAGTATACACGAGCAGTACTTC. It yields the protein CASSLTQGSIHEQYF.

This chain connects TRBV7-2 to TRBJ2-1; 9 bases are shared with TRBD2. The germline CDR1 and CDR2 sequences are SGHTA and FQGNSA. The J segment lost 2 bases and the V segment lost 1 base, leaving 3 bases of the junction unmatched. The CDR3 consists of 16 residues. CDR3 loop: CASSLDGGGAYNEQFF. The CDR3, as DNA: TGTGCCAGCAGCTTAGACGGCGGGGGGGCCTACAATGAGCAGTTCTTC.

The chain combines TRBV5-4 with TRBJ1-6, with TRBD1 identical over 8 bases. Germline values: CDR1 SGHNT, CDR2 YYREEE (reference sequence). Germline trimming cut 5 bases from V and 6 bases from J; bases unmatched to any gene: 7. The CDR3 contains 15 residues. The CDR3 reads CASSQPGQANSPLHF. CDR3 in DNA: TGTGCCAGCAGTCAGCCGGGACAGGCTAATTCACCCCTCCACTTT.